This TCR beta chain was recorded in a study of cytomegalovirus exposure and HLA in healthy donors. Points from the study as a whole: Earlier analysis found most TCR beta V segments productive about 87% or about 30% of the time. Associated with cytomegalovirus, according to the listing, were 170 or so TCR beta chains. For most TCR sequences rarity was the rule, although some public TCRs occurred in many donors.

Trimming removed 4 bases from V and 5 bases from J, with 11 bases in between. Germline CDR1 SGDLS, CDR2 YYNGEE. The CDR3 is 13 residues long. The study ran its PCR with 60 Vbeta and 13 Jbeta primers. Libraries were prepared by immunoSEQ multiplex PCR; TCRdb keeps only in-frame clonotypes and omits some of them. The sample lists approximately 190,000 clones, more than 75% seen once, with approximately 0.8% in the top ten. This clone turned up a few times. The antigen remains unidentified. Material for sequencing was PBMCs. V is TRBV9 and J is TRBJ2-3; D might be TRBD1 (5 bases). This TCR was sampled from a young woman in good health and CMV-seronegative. Here the CDR3 reads CASSKGQIDTQYF. For the CDR3, the DNA is TGTGCCAGCAGCAAGGGGCAAATAGATACGCAGTATTTT.